A single T cell receptor (beta chain) is shown here with its context. Produced via immunoSEQ multiplex PCR; TCRdb's table is partial and in-frame only. The sample contains fewer than 250,000 clones, 70% to 90% of which appear only once. The data belong to a study of blood T cell repertoires in COVID-19. Per germline, CDR1 KGHSH and CDR2 LQKENI. Trimming cost V 4 bases and J 3 bases, with 18 bases left between them. This CDR3 spans 16 amino acids. The chain links TRBV18 to TRBJ1-2; no clear D gene. The clonotype was recovered from a man aged 45 to 65 with acute or convalescent COVID-19. What was sequenced was peripheral blood. The CDR3 sequence is CASSLKGTESYYGYTF. The DNA of the CDR3 is TGTGCCAGCTCACTTAAAGGCACGGAGTCGTACTATGGCTACACCTTC.